These 25 T cell receptor beta chains share one sample of origin, sequenced in a study of OX40 agonist ivuxolimab in advanced cancers. Assay used: immunoSEQ multiplex PCR; TCRdb lists only in-frame clones, some missing. Altogether 66,000 or so clones are present, 75% to 90% being singletons, with the ten largest covering approximately 4%. This material consisted of CD4+ or CD8+ T cells sorted from blood, taken in a trial of the OX40 agonist ivuxolimab. The receptors here all came from an adult with an advanced solid tumor such as melanoma, head and neck, liver or kidney cancer.

The CDR3 sequence: CASSLVGQTSSYEQYF. The CDR3 coding sequence is TGTGCCAGCAGCTTAGTTGGACAGACCTCCTCCTACGAGCAGTACTTC. This chain uses TRBV7-9 with TRBJ2-7, with D perhaps matching TRBD1 (6 bases). Germline-derived CDR1 and CDR2 are SEHNR and FQNEAQ (reference sequence). Between the trimmed V and J ends, which lost 1 base and 0 bases, there was a span of 13 bases. There are 16 residues in the CDR3.

The rearrangement uses TRBV29-1 and TRBJ2-3, with TRBD2 identical over 8 bases. The CDR3 is made up of 14 amino acids. Germline CDR1 SQVTM, CDR2 ANQGSEA. Trimming took 3 bases from V and 6 from J; bases not matched to a gene: 8. DNA for the CDR3: TGCAGCGTTGAGTCTGGCGGGGGGCTCGATACGCAGTATTTT. Protein product: CSVESGGGLDTQYF.

The CDR3 coding sequence is TGTGCCAGCAGCGCTGACAGGCTAGAGACCCAGTACTTC. Protein product: CASSADRLETQYF. The rearrangement uses TRBV7-7 and TRBJ2-5, with TRBD1 as a possible D gene (6 bases). V was clipped by 5 bases and J by 4 bases, with 11 bases between them. Germline CDR1 and CDR2: SSHAT and FNYEAQ (reference sequence). The CDR3 length is 13 residues.

The chain couples TRBV5-1 to TRBJ2-3; 12 positions match TRBD1. This CDR3 has 12 amino acids. The ends lost 5 bases at V and 14 bases at J; junction bases unmatched: 6. Germline CDR1 and CDR2: SGHRS and YFSETQ. The CDR3 nucleotides are TGCGCCAGCAGTTTTGGGACAGGGGGCGCGTATTTT. Translation: CASSFGTGGAYF. The full variable domain, its missing parts supplied by reference TRBV5-1 and TRBJ2-3, is KAGVTQTPRYLIKTRGQQVTLSCSPISGHRSVSWYQQTPGQGLQFLFEYFSETQRNKGNFPGRFSGRQFSNSRSEMNVSTLELGDSALYLCASSFGTGGAYFGPGTRLTVL.

The chain joins TRBV9 to TRBJ2-2; D unresolved. CDR3 length: 16 residues. Between the trimmed V and J ends, which lost 1 base and 0 bases, there was a span of 10 bases. CDR1 SGDLS and CDR2 YYNGEE come from the germline V gene. The CDR3 region is CASSVHSRSNTGELFF. CDR3 nucleotide sequence: TGTGCCAGCAGCGTACACAGCAGATCGAACACCGGGGAGCTGTTTTTT. The full variable domain, its missing parts supplied by reference TRBV9 and TRBJ2-2, is DSGVTQTPKHLITATGQRVTLRCSPRSGDLSVYWYQQSLDQGLQFLIQYYNGEERAKGNILERFSAQQFPDLHSELNLSSLELGDSALYFCASSVHSRSNTGELFFGEGSRLTVL.

This clone was observed once. The chain carries TRBV7-7 and TRBJ2-1; D call uncertain. This CDR3 is built from 14 residues. From germline, CDR1 is SSHAT and CDR2 FNYEAQ (reference sequence). Trimming removed 5 bases from V and 9 bases from J, with 17 bases in between. The chain's CDR3 is CASSLSGPHGEQFF. The CDR3 coding sequence is TGTGCCAGCAGCCTCAGTGGTCCTCACGGTGAGCAGTTCTTC.

The chain recombines TRBV30 with TRBJ2-7; TRBD2 matches at 7 bases. The CDR3 consists of 15 residues. Germline-derived CDR1 and CDR2 are GTSNPN and SVGIG (reference sequence). V trimming: 0 bases; J trimming: 4 bases; junction bases outside the gene matches: 9. The CDR3 loop is CAWSVRGELKYEQYF. CDR3 nucleotide sequence: TGTGCCTGGAGTGTTCGGGGGGAGTTAAAATACGAGCAGTACTTC.

The V and J genes are TRBV18 and TRBJ1-2; 9 nucleotides align to TRBD1. This CDR3 contains 17 residues. V shed 7 bases, J shed 4 bases, and the junction held 16 bases outside the gene matches. Germline V gives CDR1 KGHSH, CDR2 LQKENI. The CDR3 DNA reads as TGTGCCAGCTTTCAGGATTCGGACAGGGGCCCCTTCTATGGCTACACCTTC. Protein product: CASFQDSDRGPFYGYTF.

This clone came up a few times. This sequence joins TRBV28 and TRBJ2-3; 11 nucleotides line up with TRBD2. CDR3 length equals 17 residues. Trimming took 4 bases from V and 6 from J; bases not matched to a gene: 12. The germline CDR1 and CDR2 sequences are MDHEN and SYDVKM. The CDR3 coding sequence is TGTGCCAGCAGTTCCGAAGAGGGGACTAGCGGTAGGGATACGCAGTATTTT. It specifies CASSSEEGTSGRDTQYF.

This clone turned up a few times. The chain couples TRBV7-8 to TRBJ1-1; 7 bases align to TRBD1. CDR1 is SGHVS, CDR2 FQNEAQ, per germline. This CDR3 is built from 17 residues. V trimming: 5 bases; J trimming: 1 base; junction bases outside the gene matches: 13. CDR3 residues: CASSLLRGRGTNTEAFF. DNA for the CDR3: TGTGCCAGCAGCCTGCTCCGAGGCAGGGGGACGAACACTGAAGCTTTCTTT.

V and J are TRBV7-8 and TRBJ2-1; D ambiguous. The V gene's germline CDR1 is SGHVS and CDR2 FQNEAQ. Deletions cut 4 bases from V and 10 bases from J, with 14 bases between. CDR3 size: 13 residues. The CDR3 reads CASSSELVSEQFF. DNA for the CDR3: TGTGCCAGCAGCTCCGAGCTAGTAAGCGAGCAGTTCTTC. Together with reference TRBV7-8 and TRBJ2-1, the CDR3 gives the full variable domain: GAGVSQSPRYKVAKRGQDVALRCDPISGHVSLFWYQQALGQGPEFLTYFQNEAQLDKSGLPSDRFFAERPEGSVSTLKIQRTQQEDSAVYLCASSSELVSEQFFGPGTRLTVL.

This clone was counted a few times. V and J are TRBV6-5 and TRBJ2-2; the D is unclear. The V end was cut by 2 bases, the J end by 4 bases, with 8 bases between. The CDR3 runs 14 residues. Germline CDR1 is MNHEY and CDR2 is SVGAGI. The CDR3 here is CASSYRGITGELFF. In DNA, the CDR3 is TGTGCCAGCAGTTACCGTGGAATCACCGGGGAGCTGTTTTTT.

This rearrangement joins TRBV2 to TRBJ1-5, with D possibly being TRBD1 (5 bases). Germline-derived CDR1 and CDR2 are SNHLY and FYNNEI. The CDR3 is 16 amino acids. Trimming took 5 bases from V and 0 from J, leaving 14 bases between them. The CDR3 loop reads CASSQVKGFSNQPQHF. CDR3 in DNA: TGTGCCAGCAGTCAAGTCAAGGGGTTTAGCAATCAGCCCCAGCATTTT.

The V gene is TRBV7-9, the J gene TRBJ2-2, with a tentative D call TRBD1 (6 bases). Germline-derived CDR1 and CDR2 are SEHNR and FQNEAQ (reference sequence). The CDR3 covers 16 residues. Trimming pared 6 bases from V and 0 bases from J, leaving 14 bases between. CDR3 coding DNA: TGTGCCAGCAGATACGACAGGCCCCCGAACACCGGGGAGCTGTTTTTT. It codes for CASRYDRPPNTGELFF. Looking up the rest from reference TRBV7-9 and TRBJ2-2 gives the full variable domain: DTGVSQNPRHKITKRGQNVTFRCDPISEHNRLYWYRQTLGQGPEFLTYFQNEAQLEKSRLLSDRFSAERPKGSFSTLEIQRTEQGDSAMYLCASRYDRPPNTGELFFGEGSRLTVL.

The rearrangement links TRBV4-2 to TRBJ1-4; 10 bases match TRBD1. In germline, CDR1 is LGHNA, CDR2 YNFKEQ. The CDR3 consists of 16 residues. The ends lost 3 bases at V and 0 bases at J; junction bases unmatched: 1. This CDR3 is CASSHGQGATNEKLFF. The CDR3 region has the DNA TGTGCCAGCAGCCACGGACAGGGGGCAACTAATGAAAAACTGTTTTTT.

This clone came up a few times. The chain carries TRBV6-1 and TRBJ2-1; 7 bases fit TRBD1. The V segment lost 7 bases and the J segment 7 bases; nucleotides outside the gene matches: 7. The germline CDR1 and CDR2 sequences are MNHNS and SASEGT. The length of the CDR3 is 13 residues. The CDR3 reads CASTLRGRNEQFF. The CDR3 DNA sequence: TGTGCCAGCACCCTTAGGGGGCGAAATGAGCAGTTCTTC.

The chain uses TRBV5-6 and TRBJ2-7; 10 positions match TRBD1. This CDR3 is 15 amino acids long. V lost 0 bases, J lost 5 bases, and 5 bases stayed unmatched. Germline loops: CDR1 SGHDT, CDR2 YYEEEE. CDR3 loop: CASSLALTGGDEQYF. Written as DNA, the CDR3 is TGTGCCAGCAGCTTGGCCCTGACAGGGGGCGACGAGCAGTACTTC.

This sequence joins TRBV27 and TRBJ2-1; 10 bases are shared with TRBD1. CDR3 length equals 15 residues. Trimming cost V 5 bases and J 12 bases; bases outside gene matches: 13. Germline V CDR1 and CDR2: MNHEY, SMNVEV (reference sequence). The CDR3 here is CASSAPGQGIPGQFF. The CDR3 DNA follows: TGTGCCAGCAGTGCGCCGGGACAGGGGATTCCTGGGCAGTTCTTC.

The chain couples TRBV6-1 to TRBJ1-5; 7 positions match TRBD1. With V trimmed by 2 bases and J by 4 bases, 5 bases remained unmatched. The CDR3 runs 15 residues. Per germline, CDR1 MNHNS and CDR2 SASEGT. The CDR3 region has the DNA TGTGCCAGCAGTGAAAGGGACAGACCAAATCAGCCCCAGCATTTT. This gives the protein CASSERDRPNQPQHF.

J is TRBJ1-1 and V is TRBV7-3; TRBD1 agrees at 9 bases. The CDR3 runs 15 residues. Germline-derived CDR1 and CDR2 are SGHTA and FQGTGA. J lost 1 base, V lost 5 bases, and 5 bases had no gene match. The DNA of the CDR3 is TGTGCCAGCAGCCTGGACAGGGGCGGGAACACTGAAGCTTTCTTT. Translating it yields CASSLDRGGNTEAFF.

The chain has TRBV10-3 and TRBJ2-7; weak D call: TRBD1 (7 bases). Per the germline V gene, CDR1 is ENHRY and CDR2 is SYGVKD. V was trimmed by 10 bases and J by 3 bases, leaving 19 bases between them. The CDR3 contains 14 residues. In DNA form, the CDR3 reads TGTGCCACCACCCCTCAGGGGGGCAACTACGAGCAGTACTTC. Translation: CATTPQGGNYEQYF.

This rearrangement joins TRBV18 to TRBJ2-5, with unresolved D. From germline, CDR1 is KGHSH and CDR2 LQKENI. There are 14 residues in the CDR3. Deletions cut 3 bases from V and 3 bases from J, with 11 bases between. CDR3 nucleotide sequence: TGTGCCAGCTCACCCCTCCCTGGAGAAGAGACCCAGTACTTC. Translating it yields CASSPLPGEETQYF.

This clone occurred a few times. This sequence joins TRBV10-3 and TRBJ2-7; D might be TRBD1 (7 bases). The germline gives CDR1 ENHRY, CDR2 SYGVKD. CDR3 length: 16 amino acids. V was cut by 5 bases and J by 6 bases, with 23 bases left in between. CDR3 amino acids: CAISTLTGDSPAEQYF. The CDR3 bases are TGTGCCATCAGTACACTTACAGGGGACTCTCCGGCCGAGCAGTACTTC.

The chain combines TRBV11-3 with TRBJ2-3; 16 bases are shared with TRBD2. The CDR3 is 18 amino acids. Germline V gene data show CDR1 as SGHNT and CDR2 as YENEEA. Trimming removed 5 bases from V and 3 bases from J; junction bases left unmatched: 8. CDR3 nucleotides: TGTGCCAGCAGCGCGGGACTAGCGGGAGGGCCTGGGACAGATACGCAGTATTTT. It is translated as CASSAGLAGGPGTDTQYF.

This chain joins TRBV28 and TRBJ1-2; D not certain. Germline assignment: CDR1 MDHEN and CDR2 SYDVKM. V dropped 10 bases and J dropped 5 bases, with 11 bases sitting between them. CDR3 size: 11 residues. The CDR3 region is CATLLGYGYTF. The CDR3 DNA reads as TGTGCCACCCTCCTGGGGTATGGCTACACCTTC.